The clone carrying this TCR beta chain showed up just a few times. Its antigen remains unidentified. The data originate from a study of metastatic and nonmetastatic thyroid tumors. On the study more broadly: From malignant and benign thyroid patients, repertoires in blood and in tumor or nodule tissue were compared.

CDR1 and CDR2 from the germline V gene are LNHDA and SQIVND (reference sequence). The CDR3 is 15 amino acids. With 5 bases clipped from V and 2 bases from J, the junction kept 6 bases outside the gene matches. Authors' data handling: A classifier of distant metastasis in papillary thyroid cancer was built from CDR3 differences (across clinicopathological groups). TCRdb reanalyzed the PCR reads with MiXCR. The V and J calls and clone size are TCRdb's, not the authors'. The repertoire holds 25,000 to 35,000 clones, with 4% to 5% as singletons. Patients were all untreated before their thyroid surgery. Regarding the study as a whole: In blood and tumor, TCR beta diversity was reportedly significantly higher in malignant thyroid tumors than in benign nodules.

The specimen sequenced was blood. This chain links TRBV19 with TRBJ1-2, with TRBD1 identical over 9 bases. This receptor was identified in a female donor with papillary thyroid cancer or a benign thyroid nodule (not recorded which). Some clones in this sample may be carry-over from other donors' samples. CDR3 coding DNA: TGTGCCAGTAGTCTATCGGGACAGGGCAACTATGGCTACACCTTC. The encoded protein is CASSLSGQGNYGYTF.